Given below is one T cell receptor beta chain in context. The data are from a study of control samples from healthy donors and cancer patients. The CDR3 sequence is 16 residues long. J lost 5 bases, V lost 2 bases, and 5 bases had no gene match. The germline gives CDR1 SGHAT, CDR2 FQNNGV. Sequenced by immunoSEQ multiplex PCR; TCRdb stores in-frame clones only, minus some. In the table there are 400,000 to 500,000 clones, approximately 92% of which are singletons. Material: PBMCs. The rearrangement links TRBV11-2 to TRBJ2-2, with TRBD1 identical over 10 bases. This sequence originates from a man aged 40-55 years with head and neck cancer. The CDR3 DNA is TGTGCCAGCAGCTTACTCGGGACAGGGGTGACCGGGGAGCTGTTTTTT. Protein sequence: CASSLLGTGVTGELFF.